Listed below are T cell receptor beta chains from one sample, sequenced in a study of cytomegalovirus exposure and HLA in healthy donors. Here immunoSEQ multiplex PCR was the method, and the copy in TCRdb shows in-frame clones only, minus some. The table lists approximately 140,000 clones, 70% to 80% of them singletons. Sequenced: PBMCs. Receptors originate from a woman aged 45-60 years in good health and CMV-seronegative. CDR3s leave out the opening cysteine and the closing phenylalanine or tryptophan.

TRBJ1-2 | TRBV7-8 | ASSLVVGVGTGGASYGYT
TRBJ1-3 | TRBV27 | ASSSAGSSGNTIY
TRBJ2-7 | TRBV6-6 | ASRRQYEQY
TRBJ1-1 | TRBV4-3 | ASSPVQGQRNTEAF
TRBJ2-1 | TRBV2 | ASSSRPPASGSYNEQF
TRBJ2-2 | TRBV28 | ASLYQNYGELF
TRBJ2-7 | TRBV18 | ASSPLQGGDEQY
TRBJ2-2 | TRBV7-2 | ASSLSTGLAGGSAGELF
TRBJ2-2 | TRBV7-9 | ASSRQGPTRPGELF
TRBJ1-2 | TRBV9 | ASSVGDSPYGYT
TRBJ1-5 | TRBV5-6 | ASSLGGHTTQPQH
TRBJ2-1 | TRBV11-2 | ASRWAGRPFNEQF
TRBJ1-3 | TRBV19 | ASSARDRG
TRBJ2-3 | TRBV7-3 | ASSFGQGLAGTDTQY
TRBJ2-1 | TRBV30 | AWSGGRADGQF
TRBJ2-2 | TRBV30 | AWRGLSLDRANTGELF
TRBJ2-1 | TRBV29-1 | SVDPPSSGTYNEQF
TRBJ1-1 | TRBV27 | ASSTTGQGLFMNTEAF
TRBJ1-2 | TRBV14 | ASAANSNYGYT
TRBJ2-7 | TRBV5-4 | ASSHKRELHEQY
TRBJ2-1 | TRBV6-1 | ASSEETSGRFNKQF
TRBJ2-2 | TRBV19 | ASSTTGANTGELF
TRBJ1-4 | TRBV25-1 | ASRHRAGEKLF
TRBJ1-5 | TRBV6-1 | ASSGTQMDNRDRGRQPQH
TRBJ1-2 | TRBV6-1 | ASTPGQGDYGYT
TRBJ1-4 | TRBV10-2 | ASSETRGADEKLF
TRBJ1-4 | TRBV6-1 | ASSEVEKLF
TRBJ2-2 | TRBV5-6 | ASSADRVGNTGELF
TRBJ1-1 | TRBV30 | AWSRPPPTGGRTEAF